Here is one T cell receptor (beta chain) with its context. Its antigen remains unidentified. The repertoire was sequenced with immunoSEQ multiplex PCR; TCRdb's copy has only in-frame clones and lacks some. Here the sample spans tens of thousands of clones, 53% being singletons. The data were taken from a study of cytotoxic CD8 clonotypes in ibrutinib-treated CLL. Study-level points and caveats: Public clonotypes occurred uncommonly; on treatment, they contracted or remained stable.

This sequence originates from a human donor with chronic lymphocytic leukemia. Material: PBMCs, obtained after 12 months of ibrutinib treatment.

The CDR3 DNA reads TGTGCCAGCAGTTGGGACAGGGGTGAGGGTGGAAGCTCCTACAATGAGCAGTTCTTC. The encoded protein is CASSWDRGEGGSSYNEQFF. The rearrangement uses TRBV28 and TRBJ2-1; 10 nucleotides agree with TRBD1. The V and J ends lost 4 bases and 0 bases, in that order; junction bases with no gene match: 12. Germline V CDR1 and CDR2: MDHEN, SYDVKM. This CDR3 comprises 19 residues. Drawing the rest from reference TRBV28 and TRBJ2-1, the complete variable domain is DVKVTQSSRYLVKRTGEKVFLECVQDMDHENMFWYRQDPGLGLRLIYFSYDVKMKEKGDIPEGYSVSREKKERFSLILESASTNQTSMYLCASSWDRGEGGSSYNEQFFGPGTRLTVL.